This T cell receptor (beta chain) came from a study of OX40 agonist ivuxolimab in advanced cancers. Profiled with immunoSEQ multiplex PCR; TCRdb holds only in-frame clones, not every one. The data hold 60,000 or so clones, with about 90% observed a single time. Per germline, CDR1 MDHEN and CDR2 SYDVKM. V gave up 10 bases and J gave up 7 bases; unmatched junction bases: 8. This CDR3 spans 13 amino acids. The receptor's source is an adult with an advanced solid tumor such as melanoma, head and neck, liver or kidney cancer. The material was CD4+ or CD8+ T cells sorted from blood, obtained in a trial of the OX40 agonist ivuxolimab. The rearrangement uses TRBV28 and TRBJ2-2, with 8 positions matching TRBD1. CDR3 bases: TGTGCCATCGATCCAGGGGGCCACGGGGAGCTGTTTTTT. This translates into CAIDPGGHGELFF.